Each of the 27 T cell receptor beta chains below was sequenced from the same sample in a study of early T cells in non-severe SARS-CoV-2 infection. TCRdb independently ran MiXCR on the 5' RACE reads; one entry per CDR3 protein. The sample records about 94,000 distinct CDR3 sequences, 13% being singletons. The sequenced sample consisted of whole blood. Receptors originate from an adult who was a healthcare worker with PCR-confirmed SARS-CoV-2 infection or an uninfected control (not recorded which).

Many counts were recorded for this clonotype. The chain uses TRBV10-3 and TRBJ2-3; possible D gene TRBD1, 5 bases. The CDR3 spans 13 residues. Looked up from germline, CDR1 is ENHRY and CDR2 is SYGVKD. With 4 bases removed from V and 4 bases from J, the gap between germline ends came to 9 bases. Here the CDR3 DNA reads TGTGCCATCAGTGTCCAGGGCCCAGATACGCAGTATTTT. Translation: CAISVQGPDTQYF.

This clonotype was counted only a few times. Here the CDR3 DNA reads TGCAGTGCTACGCTTGGTACCAATTCACCCCTCCACTTT. The encoded protein is CSATLGTNSPLHF. The rearrangement uses TRBV20-1 and TRBJ1-6; D is uncertain. V was shortened by 4 bases and J by 7 bases, with 11 bases between the two germline ends. This CDR3 region has 13 residues. Germline-derived CDR1 and CDR2 are DFQATT and SNEGSKA (reference sequence).

This clonotype has ten or more counts. V usage is TRBV5-1 and J usage is TRBJ2-1, with D perhaps being TRBD1 or TRBD2 (6 bases each). The CDR3 length is 15 residues. Germline assignment: CDR1 SGHRS and CDR2 YFSETQ. V was trimmed by 7 bases and J by 9 bases, leaving 23 bases between them. CDR3 residues: CASGAIGGATAEQFF. For the CDR3, the DNA is TGCGCCAGCGGGGCAATCGGGGGCGCGACGGCTGAGCAGTTCTTC.

This clonotype was counted a few times. This chain links TRBV7-9 with TRBJ2-7, with 7 bases fitting TRBD1. Germline trimming cut 5 bases from V and 2 bases from J; bases unmatched to any gene: 12. Germline CDR1 SEHNR, CDR2 FQNEAQ (reference sequence). This CDR3 is built from 16 residues. CDR3 sequence: CASSKGAQGITYEQYF. As DNA, the CDR3 is TGTGCCAGCAGCAAAGGGGCACAGGGGATAACCTACGAGCAGTACTTC.

V is TRBV6-5 and J is TRBJ1-2; 9 nucleotides match TRBD1. Trimming removed 5 bases from V and 7 bases from J; junction bases left unmatched: 11. This CDR3 has 15 amino acids. Germline loops: CDR1 MNHEY, CDR2 SVGAGI. CDR3 protein: CASSAFRDRVGGYTF. The CDR3 DNA sequence: TGTGCCAGCAGTGCCTTTCGGGACAGGGTTGGTGGCTACACCTTC.

This clonotype was seen repeatedly, ten times or more. The chain links TRBV7-2 to TRBJ2-5; TRBD2 matches 15 bases. The CDR3 contains 17 residues. Germline V gene lookup returns CDR1 SGHTA and CDR2 FQGNSA. V lost 2 bases to trimming and J lost 4 bases; unmatched junction nucleotides: 5. The chain's CDR3 is CASSLQGLAGGRETQYF. The CDR3 DNA follows: TGTGCCAGCAGCTTACAAGGACTAGCGGGAGGGCGAGAGACCCAGTACTTC.

The chain carries TRBV3-1 and TRBJ2-4; perhaps D is TRBD1 or TRBD2 (5 bases each). Trimming took off 0 bases at V and 0 bases at J, with 15 bases between the two ends. Germline V gene lookup returns CDR1 LGHDT and CDR2 YNNKEL (reference sequence). This CDR3 is 18 amino acids long. The CDR3 nucleotides read TGTGCCAGCAGCCAAGATAAAGGGACGGCGCTAGCCAAAAACATTCAGTACTTC. Residues: CASSQDKGTALAKNIQYF.

This clonotype was observed a handful of times. CDR3 in amino acids: CASSEGPGMDNEQFF. The DNA of the CDR3 is TGTGCCAGCAGTGAGGGCCCAGGGATGGACAATGAGCAGTTCTTC. The chain has TRBV2 and TRBJ2-1; possible D gene TRBD1, 5 bases. CDR3 length equals 15 residues. CDR1 SNHLY and CDR2 FYNNEI come from the germline V gene. V was cut by 3 bases and J by 5 bases, with 14 bases left in between.

The table lists this clonotype with a count of one. Given a much more abundant clone one base away, this may be a read error. This sequence joins TRBV6-2 or TRBV6-3 and TRBJ2-7; D is ambiguous. The V gene lost 10 bases and the J gene lost 0 bases, with 19 bases spanning the gap. CDR1 is MNHEY and CDR2 is SVGEGT in the germline V gene. CDR3 length equals 15 residues. For the CDR3, the DNA is TGTGCCATCACCTCCCACCCACCCCCCTCCTACGAGCAGTACTTC. Encoded protein: CAITSHPPPSYEQYF.

This clonotype turned up a few times. This chain links TRBV18 with TRBJ2-2; no definite D call. The V gene lost 1 base and the J gene lost 0 bases, with 9 bases spanning the gap. The CDR3 length is 16 residues. Looked up from germline, CDR1 is KGHSH and CDR2 is LQKENI. CDR3 loop: CASSPLSLTNTGELFF. For the CDR3, the DNA is TGTGCCAGCTCACCACTGAGCTTAACGAACACCGGGGAGCTGTTTTTT. Full variable domain (rest looked up from reference TRBV18 and TRBJ2-2): NAGVMQNPRHLVRRRGQEARLRCSPMKGHSHVYWYRQLPEEGLKFMVYLQKENIIDESGMPKERFSAEFPKEGPSILRIQQVVRGDSAAYFCASSPLSLTNTGELFFGEGSRLTVL.

In this sample, this clonotype turned up many times. V usage is TRBV4-2 and J usage is TRBJ2-4; the D gene is possibly TRBD1 (5 bases). The length of the CDR3 is 17 residues. The germline CDR1 and CDR2 sequences are LGHNA and YNFKEQ. Trimming cost V 2 bases and J 1 base, with 15 bases left between them. This CDR3 is CASSQLWGKGAKNIQYF. The DNA for the CDR3 is TGTGCCAGCAGCCAACTATGGGGAAAGGGGGCCAAAAACATTCAGTACTTC.

This clonotype was recorded many times. The chain is built from TRBV20-1 and TRBJ2-2, with 10 nucleotides matching TRBD2. CDR1 and CDR2 (germline): DFQATT, SNEGSKA (reference sequence). Trimming removed 5 bases from V and 3 bases from J; junction bases left unmatched: 3. This CDR3 region has 14 residues. CDR3 nucleotide sequence: TGCAGTGCTTCTAGCGGGGGATACACCGGGGAGCTGTTTTTT. It yields the protein CSASSGGYTGELFF.

There are a few counts of this clonotype. The CDR3 DNA reads TGCGCCAGCAGCTTACAGGGTGCAGATACGCAGTATTTT. Its protein product is CASSLQGADTQYF. The J gene is TRBJ2-3, the V gene TRBV5-1; a weak D match, TRBD1 (6 bases). Germline lookup yields CDR1 SGHRS and CDR2 YFSETQ. The CDR3 sequence is 13 residues long. Trimming stripped 2 bases from V and 4 bases from J, with 8 bases between.

Details on this clonotype: This may arise from a read error, as a much more abundant clone is one base away. This chain uses TRBV6-2 or TRBV6-3 with TRBJ2-3, with D perhaps matching TRBD2 (5 bases). This CDR3 region has 12 residues. Germline V gene data show CDR1 as MNHEY and CDR2 as SVGEGT. The DNA of the CDR3 is TGTGCCGGCAGTCCCTCTAGCGATACGCAGTATTTT. This sequence encodes CAGSPSSDTQYF.

The table lists this clonotype with many counts. The chain has TRBV7-9 and TRBJ2-2; unclear D gene. Trimming left V 2 bases short and J 6 bases short, with 10 bases between. The CDR3 loop spans 14 amino acids. Germline CDR1 and CDR2: SEHNR and FQNEAQ (reference sequence). The CDR3 protein is CASSLRGVPGELFF. CDR3 DNA sequence: TGTGCCAGCAGCTTACGTGGGGTTCCCGGGGAGCTGTTTTTT.

The chain combines TRBV29-1 with TRBJ2-2; possible D gene TRBD2, 5 bases. V lost 3 bases and J lost 1, with 9 bases in between. The CDR3 has 14 amino acids. From germline, CDR1 is SQVTM and CDR2 ANQGSEA. DNA of the CDR3: TGCAGCGTTGAGGCCGGGGAGAACACCGGGGAGCTGTTTTTT. Its protein product is CSVEAGENTGELFF.

This clonotype was found many times. The rearrangement uses TRBV7-9 and TRBJ2-7; 7 positions agree with TRBD1. CDR1 and CDR2 (germline): SEHNR, FQNEAQ (reference sequence). V gave up 5 bases and J gave up 2 bases; unmatched junction bases: 12. The CDR3 runs to 16 residues. CDR3 nucleotides: TGTGCCAGCAGCCTCCAGGGGGTAAACAGTCCCTACGAGCAGTACTTC. Encoded protein: CASSLQGVNSPYEQYF.

The chain combines TRBV11-2 with TRBJ2-1; no clear D. CDR1 and CDR2 (germline): SGHAT, FQNNGV. The CDR3 consists of 12 residues. V was clipped by 0 bases and J by 6 bases, with 3 bases between them. CDR3 region: CASSLDLNEQFF. In nucleotides, the CDR3 is TGTGCCAGCAGCTTAGATCTCAATGAGCAGTTCTTC.

This clonotype was counted only a few times. The rearrangement joins TRBV6-6 to TRBJ1-1; weak D call: TRBD1 (5 bases). The CDR3 covers 13 residues. The germline V and J ends were trimmed by 6 bases and 4 bases, with 12 bases remaining between them. Per the germline V gene, CDR1 is MNHNY and CDR2 is SVGAGI (reference sequence). The CDR3 loop is CASRTPGGTEAFF. The CDR3 nucleotides read TGTGCCAGCAGGACCCCGGGGGGCACTGAAGCTTTCTTT.

This clonotype was picked up many times. This rearrangement joins TRBV6-2 or TRBV6-3 to TRBJ2-1; a possible D gene is TRBD2 (5 bases). Trimming stripped 0 bases from V and 4 bases from J, with 22 bases between. CDR3 size: 19 residues. From germline, CDR1 is MNHEY and CDR2 SVGEGT. This CDR3 is CASSYSLDSSSRVYNEQFF. CDR3 bases: TGTGCCAGCAGTTACTCCTTAGACTCTAGCAGTCGGGTGTACAATGAGCAGTTCTTC.

This chain connects TRBV5-1 to TRBJ2-2; 8 nucleotides line up with TRBD1. The CDR3 runs to 16 residues. From germline, CDR1 is SGHRS and CDR2 YFSETQ. V was pared by 4 bases and J by 1 base, with 6 bases of the junction left unmatched. CDR3 region: CASSRAGTGNTGELFF. As DNA, the CDR3 is TGCGCCAGCAGCCGCGCCGGGACAGGGAACACCGGGGAGCTGTTTTTT.

In this sample, this clonotype turned up a few times. V is TRBV7-2 and J is TRBJ2-5; 9 bases align to TRBD1. Trimming cost V 1 base and J 2 bases; bases outside gene matches: 5. The CDR3 length is 16 residues. The germline CDR1 and CDR2 sequences are SGHTA and FQGNSA. CDR3 DNA: TGTGCCAGCAGCTTAGGGGACAGGGCGACTCAAGAGACCCAGTACTTC. The encoded protein is CASSLGDRATQETQYF.

The chain employs TRBV5-4 and TRBJ2-7; D unresolved. Germline V gene lookup returns CDR1 SGHNT and CDR2 YYREEE (reference sequence). Trimming left V 4 bases short and J 4 bases short, with 18 bases between. CDR3 length: 15 amino acids. DNA of the CDR3: TGTGCCAGCAGCCCGACCGGGCCACGCCCTTACGAGCAGTACTTC. Its protein product is CASSPTGPRPYEQYF.

This clonotype has at least ten counts. The V gene is TRBV29-1, the J gene TRBJ2-3; TRBD1 aligns across 11 bases. The CDR3 extends over 14 amino acids. Germline loops: CDR1 SQVTM, CDR2 ANQGSEA. V trimming: 7 bases; J trimming: 5 bases; junction bases outside the gene matches: 8. This CDR3 is CSASGTGGVDTQYF. CDR3 nucleotide sequence: TGCAGCGCGTCCGGGACAGGGGGTGTAGATACGCAGTATTTT.

This clonotype showed up many times. This chain joins TRBV6-5 and TRBJ1-5; 8 bases agree with TRBD1. The CDR3 contains 15 residues. Germline CDR1 reads MNHEY; CDR2 reads SVGAGI. V shed 6 bases, J shed 0 bases, and the junction held 4 bases outside the gene matches. CDR3 loop: CASSRDRSSNQPQHF. The CDR3 coding sequence is TGTGCCAGCAGCCGGGACAGGTCTAGCAATCAGCCCCAGCATTTT.

This clonotype was counted ten times or more. The chain uses TRBV4-2 and TRBJ2-1; 10 bases are shared with TRBD2. The CDR3 has 14 amino acids. The germline V gene has CDR1 LGHNA and CDR2 YNFKEQ. V dropped 2 bases and J dropped 13; count of bases not matched to a gene: 8. CDR3 coding DNA: TGTGCCAGCAGCCAACAGGGGCTAGCGGGGGACCAGTTCTTC. Protein: CASSQQGLAGDQFF.

This clonotype was seen repeatedly, ten times or more. The V gene is TRBV12-3 or TRBV12-4, the J gene TRBJ2-7, with D tentatively TRBD1 (6 bases). This CDR3 is built from 15 residues. V was trimmed by 3 bases and J by 1 base, leaving 13 bases between them. Here the CDR3 DNA reads TGTGCCAGCAGTTTCGAACAGGGACCTTCCTACGAGCAGTACTTC. It codes for CASSFEQGPSYEQYF.